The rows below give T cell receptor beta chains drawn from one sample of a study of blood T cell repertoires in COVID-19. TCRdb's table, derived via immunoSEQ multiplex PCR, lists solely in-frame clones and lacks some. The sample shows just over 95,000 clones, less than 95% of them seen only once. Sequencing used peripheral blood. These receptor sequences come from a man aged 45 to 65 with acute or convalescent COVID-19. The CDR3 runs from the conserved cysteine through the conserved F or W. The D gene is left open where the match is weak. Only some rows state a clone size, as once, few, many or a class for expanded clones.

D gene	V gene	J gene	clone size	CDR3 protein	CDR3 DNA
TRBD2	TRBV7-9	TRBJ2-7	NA	CASSPPAGVSYEQYF	TGTGCCAGCAGCCCCCCGGCGGGGGTCTCCTACGAGCAGTACTTC
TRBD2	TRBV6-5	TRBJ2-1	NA	CATGTSGSNEQFF	TGTGCCACCGGGACTAGCGGGAGTAACGAGCAGTTCTTC
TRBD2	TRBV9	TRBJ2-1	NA	CASSVVASGRAGNEQFF	TGTGCCAGCAGCGTAGTGGCAAGCGGGAGGGCCGGCAATGAGCAGTTCTTC
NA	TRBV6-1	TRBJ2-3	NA	CASSDLSSSPPYF	TGTGCCAGCAGTGATCTTTCTAGCAGTCCGCCGTATTTT
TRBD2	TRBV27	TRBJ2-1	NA	CASRTGLAGSFTFSYNEQFF	TGTGCCAGCAGGACGGGACTAGCGGGCTCCTTTACCTTCTCCTACAATGAGCAGTTCTTC
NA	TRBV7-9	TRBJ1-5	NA	CASSLEGGQPQHF	TGTGCCAGCAGCTTAGAGGGAGGGCAGCCCCAGCATTTT
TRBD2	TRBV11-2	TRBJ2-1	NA	CASSGQGLAAYNEQFF	TGTGCCAGCAGCGGCCAGGGACTAGCGGCATACAATGAGCAGTTCTTC
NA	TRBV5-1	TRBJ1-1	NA	CASRTTGPTEAFF	TGCGCCAGCAGGACTACAGGGCCCACTGAAGCTTTCTTT
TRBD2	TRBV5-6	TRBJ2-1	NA	CASSTLAGVAYNEQFF	TGTGCCAGCAGCACCCTGGCGGGAGTAGCCTACAATGAGCAGTTCTTC
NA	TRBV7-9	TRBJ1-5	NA	CASSRGGPGADQPQHF	TGTGCCAGCAGCCGGGGGGGTCCCGGCGCGGATCAGCCCCAGCATTTT
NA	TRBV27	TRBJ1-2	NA	CASSYRSSYGYTF	TGTGCCAGCAGTTACCGTAGTAGCTATGGCTACACCTTC
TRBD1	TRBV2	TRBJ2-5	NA	CASVRDRDQETQYF	TGTGCCAGCGTCCGGGACAGGGATCAAGAGACCCAGTACTTC
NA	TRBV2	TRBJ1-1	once	CASSTRQVWDTEAFF	TGTGCCAGCAGTACCCGACAGGTATGGGACACTGAAGCTTTCTTT
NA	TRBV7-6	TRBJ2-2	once	CASSPQSAGSTGELFF	TGTGCCAGCAGCCCACAATCGGCGGGAAGCACCGGGGAGCTGTTTTTT
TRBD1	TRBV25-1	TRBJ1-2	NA	CASSALGQGNYGYTF	TGTGCCAGCAGTGCCCTGGGACAGGGGAACTATGGCTACACCTTC
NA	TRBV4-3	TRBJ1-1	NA	CASSQDLGRTEAFF	TGCGCCAGCAGCCAAGATCTAGGGAGGACTGAAGCTTTCTTT
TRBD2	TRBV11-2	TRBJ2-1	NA	CASSLAVGTSYNEQFF	TGTGCCAGCAGCTTAGCGGTCGGGACTAGCTACAATGAGCAGTTCTTC
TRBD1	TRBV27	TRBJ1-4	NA	CASSLSPLFGQGNEKLFF	TGTGCCAGCAGTTTATCGCCCCTTTTTGGACAGGGAAATGAAAAACTGTTTTTT
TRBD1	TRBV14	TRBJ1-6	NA	CASSLGQGYSPLHF	TGTGCCAGCAGCCTAGGACAGGGTTACTCACCCCTCCACTTT
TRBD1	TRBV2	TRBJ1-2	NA	CASSTSGTGAGYTF	TGTGCCAGCAGCACCTCCGGGACAGGGGCTGGCTACACCTTC
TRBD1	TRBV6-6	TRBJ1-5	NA	CASTGQGNGYNQPQHF	TGTGCCAGCACGGGACAGGGGAACGGGTACAATCAGCCCCAGCATTTT
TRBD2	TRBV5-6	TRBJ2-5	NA	CASSSEGSGGQETQYF	TGTGCCAGCAGCTCAGAGGGCAGCGGGGGGCAAGAGACCCAGTACTTC
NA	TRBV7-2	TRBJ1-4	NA	CASGGGVGEKLFF	TGTGCCTCAGGAGGAGGGGTGGGAGAAAAACTGTTTTTT
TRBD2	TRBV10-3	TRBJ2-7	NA	CAITSGRASYEQYF	TGTGCCATCACTAGCGGGAGGGCTTCCTACGAGCAGTACTTC
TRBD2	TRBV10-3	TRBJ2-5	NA	CAISELAGGETQYF	TGTGCCATCAGTGAGCTAGCGGGAGGGGAGACCCAGTACTTC
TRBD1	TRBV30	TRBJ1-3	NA	CAWGTGGLSTGNTIYF	TGTGCCTGGGGGACAGGGGGCCTAAGTACGGGAAACACCATATATTTT
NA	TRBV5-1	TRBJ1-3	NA	CASSLSSGNTIYF	TGCGCCAGCAGTCTTAGCTCTGGAAACACCATATATTTT
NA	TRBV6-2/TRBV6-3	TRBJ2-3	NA	CASSTGITQYF	TGTGCCAGCAGTACCGGGATTACGCAGTATTTT
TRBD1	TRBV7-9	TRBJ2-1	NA	CASSSVSGQGSRNEQFF	TGTGCCAGCAGCTCTGTCTCGGGACAGGGCAGCCGGAATGAGCAGTTCTTC
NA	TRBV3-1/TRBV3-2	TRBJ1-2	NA	CASSQAQGLSGYTF	TGTGCCAGCAGCCAAGCGCAGGGCCTGTCAGGCTACACCTTC
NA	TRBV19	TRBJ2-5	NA	CASSISERKTQYF	TGTGCCAGTAGTATTAGTGAGAGGAAGACCCAGTACTTC
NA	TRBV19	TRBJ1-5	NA	CASNSDRFQPQHF	TGTGCCAGTAATTCTGACAGGTTCCAGCCCCAGCATTTT
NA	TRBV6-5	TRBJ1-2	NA	CASSYIGGALAYGYTF	TGTGCCAGCAGTTACATCGGAGGGGCCCTTGCCTATGGCTACACCTTC
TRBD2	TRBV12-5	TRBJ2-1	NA	CASGPGLAGPYNEQFF	TGTGCTAGTGGTCCGGGACTAGCGGGGCCCTACAATGAGCAGTTCTTC
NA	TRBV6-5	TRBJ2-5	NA	CASSQSRNQETQYF	TGTGCCAGCAGCCAGTCCCGAAACCAAGAGACCCAGTACTTC
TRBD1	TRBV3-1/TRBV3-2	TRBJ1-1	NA	CASSHRDRRPWGEAFF	TGTGCCAGCAGCCACCGGGACAGACGACCATGGGGGGAAGCTTTCTTT
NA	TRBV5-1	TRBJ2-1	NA	CASSFGGHEQFF	TGCGCCAGCAGCTTTGGGGGCCATGAGCAGTTCTTC